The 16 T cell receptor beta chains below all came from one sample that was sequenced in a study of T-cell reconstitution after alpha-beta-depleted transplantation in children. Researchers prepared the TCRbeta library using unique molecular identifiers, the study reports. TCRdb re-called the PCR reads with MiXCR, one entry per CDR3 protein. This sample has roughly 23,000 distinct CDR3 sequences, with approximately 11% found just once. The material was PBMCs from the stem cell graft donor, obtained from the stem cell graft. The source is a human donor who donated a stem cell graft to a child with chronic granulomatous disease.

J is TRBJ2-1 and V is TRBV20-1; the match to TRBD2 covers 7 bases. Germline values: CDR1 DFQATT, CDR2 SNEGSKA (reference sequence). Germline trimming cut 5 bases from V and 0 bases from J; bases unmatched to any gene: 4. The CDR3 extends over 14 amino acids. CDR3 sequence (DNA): TGCAGTGCTCCGGGGGGTAGCTCCTACAATGAGCAGTTCTTC. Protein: CSAPGGSSYNEQFF.

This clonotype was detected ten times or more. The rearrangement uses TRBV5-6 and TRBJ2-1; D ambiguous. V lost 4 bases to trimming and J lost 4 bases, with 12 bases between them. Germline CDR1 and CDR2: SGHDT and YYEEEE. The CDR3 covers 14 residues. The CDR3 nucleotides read TGTGCCAGCAGCGTCATCCTGGGTTACAATGAGCAGTTCTTC. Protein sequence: CASSVILGYNEQFF.

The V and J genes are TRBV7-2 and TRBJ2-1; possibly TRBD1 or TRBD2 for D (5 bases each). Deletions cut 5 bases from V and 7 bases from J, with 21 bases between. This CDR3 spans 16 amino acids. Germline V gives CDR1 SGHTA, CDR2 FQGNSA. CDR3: CASSKTGTIPVNEQFF. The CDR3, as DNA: TGTGCCAGCAGCAAAACCGGGACCATCCCGGTGAATGAGCAGTTCTTC.

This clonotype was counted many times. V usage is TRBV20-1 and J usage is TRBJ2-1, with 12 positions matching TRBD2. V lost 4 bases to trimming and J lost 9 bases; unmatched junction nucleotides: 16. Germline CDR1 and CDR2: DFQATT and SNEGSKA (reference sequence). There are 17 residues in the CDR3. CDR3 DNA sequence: TGCAGTGCTATACTAGCGGGGGGACGGGGGCTCTCCAGTGAGCAGTTCTTC. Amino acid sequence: CSAILAGGRGLSSEQFF.

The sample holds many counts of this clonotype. The CDR3 DNA sequence: TGTGCCAGCAGTTACTCCGGGACAGCCAAGCCTGGGGCCAACGTCCTGACTTTC. Translation gives CASSYSGTAKPGANVLTF. The gene calls are TRBV6-5 and TRBJ2-6; 7 bases align to TRBD1. CDR1 and CDR2 from the germline V gene are MNHEY and SVGAGI. V trimming: 0 bases; J trimming: 2 bases; junction bases outside the gene matches: 7. The CDR3 has 18 residues.

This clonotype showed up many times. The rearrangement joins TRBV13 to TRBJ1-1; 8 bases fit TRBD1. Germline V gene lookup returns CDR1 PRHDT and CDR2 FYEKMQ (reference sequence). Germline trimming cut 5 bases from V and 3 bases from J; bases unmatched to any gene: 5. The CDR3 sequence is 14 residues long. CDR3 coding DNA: TGTGCCAGCAGCATGACAGGGGCCGACACTGAAGCTTTCTTT. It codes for CASSMTGADTEAFF.

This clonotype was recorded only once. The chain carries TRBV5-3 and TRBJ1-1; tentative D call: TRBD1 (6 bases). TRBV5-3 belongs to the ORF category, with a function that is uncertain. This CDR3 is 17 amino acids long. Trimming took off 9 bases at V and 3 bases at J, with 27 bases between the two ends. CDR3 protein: CAMSLLRGAREDTEAFF. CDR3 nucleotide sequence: TGTGCCATGAGCTTACTAAGGGGGGCCCGAGAGGACACTGAAGCTTTCTTT.

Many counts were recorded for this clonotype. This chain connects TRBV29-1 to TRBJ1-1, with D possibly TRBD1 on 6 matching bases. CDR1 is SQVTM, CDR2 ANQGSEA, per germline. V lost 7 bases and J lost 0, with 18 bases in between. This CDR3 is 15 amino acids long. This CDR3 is CSAMVGGIMNTEAFF. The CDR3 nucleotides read TGCAGCGCCATGGTAGGGGGGATCATGAACACTGAAGCTTTCTTT.

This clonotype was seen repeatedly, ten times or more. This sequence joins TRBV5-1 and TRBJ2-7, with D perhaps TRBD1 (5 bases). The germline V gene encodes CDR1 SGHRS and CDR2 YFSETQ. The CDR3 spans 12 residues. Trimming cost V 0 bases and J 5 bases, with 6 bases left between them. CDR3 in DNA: TGCGCCAGCAGCTTGGGACAGAACGAGCAGTACTTC. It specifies CASSLGQNEQYF.

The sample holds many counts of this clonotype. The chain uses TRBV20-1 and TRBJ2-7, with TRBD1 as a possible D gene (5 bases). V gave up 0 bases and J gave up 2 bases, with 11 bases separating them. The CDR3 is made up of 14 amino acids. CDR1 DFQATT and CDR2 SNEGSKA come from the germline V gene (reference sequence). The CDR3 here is CSARDRVGAYEQYF. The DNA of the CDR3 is TGCAGTGCTAGAGACAGGGTTGGGGCCTACGAGCAGTACTTC.

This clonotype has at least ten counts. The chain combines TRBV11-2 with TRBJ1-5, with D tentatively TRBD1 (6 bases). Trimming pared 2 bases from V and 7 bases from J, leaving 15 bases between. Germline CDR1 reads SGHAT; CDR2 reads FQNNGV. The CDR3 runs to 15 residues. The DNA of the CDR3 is TGTGCCAGCAGCTTAACCACAGGGTCCCGGCAGCCCCAGCATTTT. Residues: CASSLTTGSRQPQHF.

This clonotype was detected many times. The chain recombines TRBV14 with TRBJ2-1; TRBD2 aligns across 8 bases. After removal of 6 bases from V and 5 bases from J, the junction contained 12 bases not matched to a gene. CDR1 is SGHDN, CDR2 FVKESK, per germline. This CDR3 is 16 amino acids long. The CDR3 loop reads CASSVPRGGSDNEQFF. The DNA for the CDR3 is TGTGCCAGCAGTGTGCCTCGGGGGGGTTCAGACAATGAGCAGTTCTTC.

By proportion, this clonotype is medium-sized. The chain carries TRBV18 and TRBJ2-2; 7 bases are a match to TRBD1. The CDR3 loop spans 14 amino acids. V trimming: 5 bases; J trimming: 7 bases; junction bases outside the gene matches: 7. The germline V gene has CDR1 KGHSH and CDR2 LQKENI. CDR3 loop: CASSTTGYYGELFF. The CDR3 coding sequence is TGTGCCAGCTCAACGACAGGGTATTACGGGGAGCTGTTTTTT. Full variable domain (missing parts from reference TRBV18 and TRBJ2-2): NAGVMQNPRHLVRRRGQEARLRCSPMKGHSHVYWYRQLPEEGLKFMVYLQKENIIDESGMPKERFSAEFPKEGPSILRIQQVVRGDSAAYFCASSTTGYYGELFFGEGSRLTVL.

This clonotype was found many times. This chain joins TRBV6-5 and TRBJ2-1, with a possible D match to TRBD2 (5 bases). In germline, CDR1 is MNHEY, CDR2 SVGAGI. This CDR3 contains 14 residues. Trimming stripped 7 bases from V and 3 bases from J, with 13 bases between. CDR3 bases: TGTGCCAGCACCTCACTGGGAGACTACAATGAGCAGTTCTTC. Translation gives CASTSLGDYNEQFF.

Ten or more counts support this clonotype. This CDR3 reads CASSPPPGDEQYF. As DNA, the CDR3 is TGTGCCAGCAGCCCCCCCCCAGGGGACGAGCAGTACTTC. V gene TRBV7-8 combines with J gene TRBJ2-7; possible D gene TRBD1, 6 bases. The CDR3 spans 13 residues. Trimming removed 5 bases from V and 5 bases from J, with 13 bases in between. Per germline, CDR1 SGHVS and CDR2 FQNEAQ.

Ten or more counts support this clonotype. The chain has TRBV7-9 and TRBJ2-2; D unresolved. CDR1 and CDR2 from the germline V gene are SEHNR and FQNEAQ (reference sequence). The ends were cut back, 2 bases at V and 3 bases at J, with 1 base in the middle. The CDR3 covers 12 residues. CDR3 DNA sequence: TGTGCCAGCAGCTTACACACCGGGGAGCTGTTTTTT. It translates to CASSLHTGELFF. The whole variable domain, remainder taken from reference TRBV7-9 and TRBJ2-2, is DTGVSQNPRHKITKRGQNVTFRCDPISEHNRLYWYRQTLGQGPEFLTYFQNEAQLEKSRLLSDRFSAERPKGSFSTLEIQRTEQGDSAMYLCASSLHTGELFFGEGSRLTVL.